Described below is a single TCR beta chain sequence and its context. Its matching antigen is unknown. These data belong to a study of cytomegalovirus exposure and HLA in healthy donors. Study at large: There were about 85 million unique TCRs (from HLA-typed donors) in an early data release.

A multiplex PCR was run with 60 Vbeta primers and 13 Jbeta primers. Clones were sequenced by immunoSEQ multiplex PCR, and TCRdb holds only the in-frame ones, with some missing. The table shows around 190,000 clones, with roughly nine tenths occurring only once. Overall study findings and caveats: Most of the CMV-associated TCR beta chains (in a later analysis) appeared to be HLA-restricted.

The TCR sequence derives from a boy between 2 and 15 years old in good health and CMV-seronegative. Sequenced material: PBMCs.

This CDR3 reads CASSLTGRQGPYNEQFF. Here the CDR3 DNA reads TGTGCCAGCAGCTTAACTGGACGACAGGGTCCCTACAATGAGCAGTTCTTC. The chain uses TRBV11-2 and TRBJ2-1, with 7 nucleotides matching TRBD1. CDR1 SGHAT and CDR2 FQNNGV come from the germline V gene. There are 17 residues in the CDR3. The V segment lost 2 bases and the J segment 2 bases; nucleotides outside the gene matches: 9.